Below are 7 T cell receptor beta chains sequenced from a single sample in a study of shared clonotypes between healthy human individuals. Clones were sequenced by immunoSEQ multiplex PCR, and TCRdb holds only the in-frame ones, with some missing. This sample carries about 380,000 clones, approximately 96% of them seen once, and the ten largest clones take 0.32%. The sequencing input was memory CD8+ T cells sorted from blood. The subset here: CD45RO+ cells pooled with CCR7-negative TemRA cells. These receptors were collected from a man aged 25 to 40 in good health.

The V and J genes are TRBV6-1 and TRBJ1-4; possibly TRBD1 for D (6 bases). CDR1 and CDR2 from the germline V gene are MNHNS and SASEGT. Trimming took 2 bases from V and 4 from J, leaving 8 bases between them. CDR3 size: 14 residues. Here the CDR3 reads CASSETGFNEKLFF. For the CDR3, the DNA is TGTGCCAGCAGTGAAACAGGGTTTAATGAAAAACTGTTTTTT.

The chain has TRBV5-1 and TRBJ1-4; D might be TRBD1 (5 bases). Trimming cost V 3 bases and J 3 bases, with 9 bases left between them. Germline V CDR1 and CDR2: SGHRS, YFSETQ. There are 14 residues in the CDR3. The CDR3 sequence: CASSSGGANEKLFF. The CDR3 coding sequence is TGCGCCAGCAGCTCGGGGGGAGCTAATGAAAAACTGTTTTTT.

V and J are TRBV13 and TRBJ1-1; D is perhaps TRBD1 (6 bases). Germline V gene data show CDR1 as PRHDT and CDR2 as FYEKMQ (reference sequence). The CDR3 consists of 12 residues. V was cut by 5 bases and J by 8 bases, with 12 bases left in between. The CDR3 region is CASSPGRGEAFF. CDR3 nucleotides: TGTGCCAGCAGCCCCGGGAGGGGGGAAGCTTTCTTT.

The V gene is TRBV7-2, the J gene TRBJ2-1; D not certain. The V gene lost 3 bases and the J gene lost 0 bases, with 9 bases spanning the gap. Germline V CDR1 and CDR2: SGHTA, FQGNSA. This CDR3 spans 15 amino acids. The CDR3 DNA is TGTGCCAGCAGCTTCGCCTTCGGCTCCTACAATGAGCAGTTCTTC. It specifies CASSFAFGSYNEQFF.

This clone showed up just once. The V and J genes are TRBV5-1 and TRBJ2-7; 8 nucleotides line up with TRBD1. This CDR3 has 18 amino acids. V shed 0 bases, J shed 3 bases, and the junction held 14 bases outside the gene matches. The germline V gene encodes CDR1 SGHRS and CDR2 YFSETQ. CDR3 nucleotides: TGCGCCAGCAGCTTGGGTGGACCTATGGGCAGGGGGCACTACGAGCAGTACTTC. Translated, it gives CASSLGGPMGRGHYEQYF.

This chain uses TRBV29-1 with TRBJ2-2, with D unclear. V was pared by 4 bases and J by 4 bases, with 4 bases between. The CDR3 length is 11 residues. Germline values: CDR1 SQVTM, CDR2 ANQGSEA. The CDR3 coding sequence is TGCAGCGTTGTAACCACCGGGGAGCTGTTTTTT. This gives the protein CSVVTTGELFF.

A single count supports this clone. The rearrangement links TRBV30 to TRBJ1-2, with 9 bases identical to TRBD1. In germline, CDR1 is GTSNPN, CDR2 SVGIG (reference sequence). After removal of 4 bases from V and 8 bases from J, the junction contained 11 bases not matched to a gene. The length of the CDR3 is 14 residues. The CDR3 spells CAWIPGRTGEGYTF. The CDR3 DNA follows: TGTGCCTGGATTCCGGGACGGACAGGGGAAGGCTACACCTTC.